This section outlines one T cell receptor beta chain sequence together with its context. The V gene's germline CDR1 is MNHEY and CDR2 SMNVEV (reference sequence). Trimming removed 2 bases from V and 7 bases from J; junction bases left unmatched: 9. This CDR3 spans 16 amino acids. The PCR ran on 60 Vbeta and 13 Jbeta primers. The protocol was immunoSEQ multiplex PCR, while the TCRdb copy is restricted to in-frame clones and leaves out a portion. Found here are 70,000 to 90,000 clones, under 80% of them singletons; the top ten hold around an eighth. The data were obtained in a study of cytomegalovirus exposure and HLA in healthy donors.

The clonotype originates from a male donor in good health and CMV-seropositive. The V call is TRBV27, the J call TRBJ1-5; 9 bases line up with TRBD1. The sample comprised PBMCs. CDR3 nucleotides: TGTGCCAGCAGTTTACTGGGACAGGGCAGGAGCCAGCCCCAGCATTTT. This translates into CASSLLGQGRSQPQHF.